This T cell receptor beta chain was identified in a study of blood T cell repertoires in COVID-19. The assay was immunoSEQ multiplex PCR, and TCRdb's table has in-frame clones only and misses some. The sample has around 270,000 clones, 65% to 85% seen once. This clone has only a few counts. This CDR3 has 12 residues. CDR1 and CDR2 from the germline V gene are SQVTM and ANQGSEA. Between the trimmed V and J ends, which lost 4 bases and 3 bases, there was a span of 10 bases. This chain connects TRBV29-1 to TRBJ2-7; no clear D gene. The sequence was collected from a woman between 40 and 55 years old who had recovered from COVID-19. Sequencing was done on a sample of peripheral blood. CDR3 bases: TGCAGCGTTGCCCCGACTTACTACGAGCAGTACTTC. This encodes CSVAPTYYEQYF.